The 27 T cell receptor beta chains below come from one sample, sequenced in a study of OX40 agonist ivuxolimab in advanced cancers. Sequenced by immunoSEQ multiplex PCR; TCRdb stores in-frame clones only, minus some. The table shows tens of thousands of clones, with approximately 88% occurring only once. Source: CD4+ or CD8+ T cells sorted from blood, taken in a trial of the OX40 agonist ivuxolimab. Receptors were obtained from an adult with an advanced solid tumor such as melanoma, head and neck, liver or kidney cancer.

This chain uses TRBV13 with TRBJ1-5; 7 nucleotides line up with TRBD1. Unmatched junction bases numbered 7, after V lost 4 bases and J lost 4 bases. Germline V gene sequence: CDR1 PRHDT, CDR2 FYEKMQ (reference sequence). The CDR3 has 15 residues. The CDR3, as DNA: TGTGCCAGCAGCTATAGCCGGGACAGTAATCAGCCCCAGCATTTT. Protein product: CASSYSRDSNQPQHF.

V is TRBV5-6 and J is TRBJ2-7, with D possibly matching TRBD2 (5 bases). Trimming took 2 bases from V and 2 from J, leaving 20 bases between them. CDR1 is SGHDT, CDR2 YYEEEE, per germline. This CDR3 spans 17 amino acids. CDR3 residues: CASSLGREQESPYEQYF. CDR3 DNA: TGTGCCAGCAGCTTAGGAAGGGAGCAGGAGTCTCCCTACGAGCAGTACTTC.

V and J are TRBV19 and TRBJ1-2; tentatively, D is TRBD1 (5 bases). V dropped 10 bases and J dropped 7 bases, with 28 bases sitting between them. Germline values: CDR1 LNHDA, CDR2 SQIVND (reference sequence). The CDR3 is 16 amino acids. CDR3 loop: CATTLTFPGRDSGYTF. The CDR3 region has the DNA TGTGCCACTACCCTGACCTTTCCGGGACGGGATTCTGGCTACACCTTC.

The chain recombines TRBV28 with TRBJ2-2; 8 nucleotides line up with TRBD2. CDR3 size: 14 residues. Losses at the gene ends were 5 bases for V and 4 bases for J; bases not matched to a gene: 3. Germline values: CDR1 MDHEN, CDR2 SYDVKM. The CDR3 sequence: CASSSSGGTGELFF. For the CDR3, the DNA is TGTGCCAGCAGTAGCAGCGGGGGCACCGGGGAGCTGTTTTTT. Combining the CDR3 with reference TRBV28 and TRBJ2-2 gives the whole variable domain DVKVTQSSRYLVKRTGEKVFLECVQDMDHENMFWYRQDPGLGLRLIYFSYDVKMKEKGDIPEGYSVSREKKERFSLILESASTNQTSMYLCASSSSGGTGELFFGEGSRLTVL.

DNA for the CDR3: TGTGCCAGTAGTGAAACAGGGGGCAGCTACGAGCAGTACTTC. Amino acid sequence: CASSETGGSYEQYF. The V and J genes are TRBV19 and TRBJ2-7; TRBD1 matches at 9 bases. Germline loops: CDR1 LNHDA, CDR2 SQIVND (reference sequence). There are 14 residues in the CDR3. V lost 5 bases and J lost 3; bases outside the gene matches: 5.

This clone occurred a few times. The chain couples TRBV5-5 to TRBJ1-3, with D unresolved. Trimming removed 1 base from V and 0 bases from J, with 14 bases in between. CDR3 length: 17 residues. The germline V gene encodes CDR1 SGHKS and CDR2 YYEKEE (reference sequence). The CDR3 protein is CASSLSRSWSSGNTIYF. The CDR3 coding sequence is TGTGCCAGCAGCTTGAGTCGGAGTTGGAGCTCTGGAAACACCATATATTTT. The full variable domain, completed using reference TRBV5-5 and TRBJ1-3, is DAGVTQSPTHLIKTRGQQVTLRCSPISGHKSVSWYQQVLGQGPQFIFQYYEKEERGRGNFPDRFSARQFPNYSSELNVNALLLGDSALYLCASSLSRSWSSGNTIYFGEGSWLTVV.

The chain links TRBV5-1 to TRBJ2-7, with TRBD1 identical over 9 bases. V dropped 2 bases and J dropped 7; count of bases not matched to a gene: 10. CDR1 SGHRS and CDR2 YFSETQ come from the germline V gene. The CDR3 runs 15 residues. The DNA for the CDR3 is TGCGCCAGCAGCTTTATGGGACAGGGCGTAGGGGAGCAGTACTTC. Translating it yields CASSFMGQGVGEQYF.

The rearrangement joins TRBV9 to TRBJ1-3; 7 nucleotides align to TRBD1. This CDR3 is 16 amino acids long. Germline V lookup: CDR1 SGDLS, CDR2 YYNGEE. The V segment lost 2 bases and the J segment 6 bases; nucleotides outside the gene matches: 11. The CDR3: CASSVSGSGTVNTIYF. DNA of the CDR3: TGTGCCAGCAGCGTCTCGGGTTCGGGGACAGTAAACACCATATATTTT.

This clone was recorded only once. The CDR3 region is CASSQDPQRASSDTIYF. The CDR3 DNA follows: TGCGCCAGCAGCCAAGACCCCCAGAGGGCCTCTTCGGACACCATATATTTT. The genes are TRBV4-1 and TRBJ1-3; no firm D call. V lost 0 bases and J 8 bases, leaving 20 bases between the germline ends. The CDR3 runs to 17 residues. Germline loops: CDR1 MGHRA, CDR2 YSYEKL.

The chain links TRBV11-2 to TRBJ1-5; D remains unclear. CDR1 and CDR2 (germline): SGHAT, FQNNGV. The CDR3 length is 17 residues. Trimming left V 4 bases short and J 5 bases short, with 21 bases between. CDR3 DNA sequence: TGTGCCAGCAGCTATAATGGATTGGCCCGCTCTGATCAGCCCCAGCATTTT. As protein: CASSYNGLARSDQPQHF.

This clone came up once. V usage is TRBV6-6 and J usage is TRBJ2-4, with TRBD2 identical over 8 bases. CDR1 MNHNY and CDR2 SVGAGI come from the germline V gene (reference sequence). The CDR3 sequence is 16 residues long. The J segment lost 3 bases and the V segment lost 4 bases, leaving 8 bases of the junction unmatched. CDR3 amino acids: CASSLVGGALKNIQYF. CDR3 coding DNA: TGTGCCAGCAGTTTGGTCGGGGGGGCACTCAAAAACATTCAGTACTTC.

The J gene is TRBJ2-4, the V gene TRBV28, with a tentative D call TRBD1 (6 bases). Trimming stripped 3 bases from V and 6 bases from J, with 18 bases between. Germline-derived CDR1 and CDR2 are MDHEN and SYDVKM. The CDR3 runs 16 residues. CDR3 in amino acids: CASSLFRTDRVNIQYF. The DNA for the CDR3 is TGTGCCAGCAGTTTGTTCAGGACAGATCGGGTAAACATTCAGTACTTC.

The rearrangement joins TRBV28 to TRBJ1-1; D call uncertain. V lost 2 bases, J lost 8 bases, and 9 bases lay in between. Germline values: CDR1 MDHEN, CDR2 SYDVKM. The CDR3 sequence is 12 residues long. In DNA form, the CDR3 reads TGTGCCAGCAGTTTACGCCGCCCAGAAGCTTTCTTT. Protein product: CASSLRRPEAFF.

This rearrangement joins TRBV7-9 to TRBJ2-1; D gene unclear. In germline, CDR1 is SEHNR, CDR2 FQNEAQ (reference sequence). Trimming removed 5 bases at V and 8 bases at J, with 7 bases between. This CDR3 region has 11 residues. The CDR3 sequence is CASSPRHEQFF. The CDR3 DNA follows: TGTGCCAGCAGCCCCCGCCATGAGCAGTTCTTC.

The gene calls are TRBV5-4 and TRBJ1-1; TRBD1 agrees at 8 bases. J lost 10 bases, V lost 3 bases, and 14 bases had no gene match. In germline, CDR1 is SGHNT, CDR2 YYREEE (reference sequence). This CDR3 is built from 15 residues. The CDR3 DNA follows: TGTGCCAGCAGCTCCGGGACAGGTCAAAAAAGGATAGCTTTCTTT. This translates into CASSSGTGQKRIAFF.

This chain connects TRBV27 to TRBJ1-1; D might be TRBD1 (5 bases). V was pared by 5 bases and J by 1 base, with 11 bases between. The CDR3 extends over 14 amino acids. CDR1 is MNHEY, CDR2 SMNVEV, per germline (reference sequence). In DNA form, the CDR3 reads TGTGCCAGCAGTGGGGGGACCTCGAACACTGAAGCTTTCTTT. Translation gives CASSGGTSNTEAFF.

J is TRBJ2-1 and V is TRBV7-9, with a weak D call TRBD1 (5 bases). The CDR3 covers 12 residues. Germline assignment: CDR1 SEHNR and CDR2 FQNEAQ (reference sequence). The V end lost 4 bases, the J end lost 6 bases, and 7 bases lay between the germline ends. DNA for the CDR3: TGTGCCAGCAGCTGGCAGGGCAATGAGCAGTTCTTC. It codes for CASSWQGNEQFF.

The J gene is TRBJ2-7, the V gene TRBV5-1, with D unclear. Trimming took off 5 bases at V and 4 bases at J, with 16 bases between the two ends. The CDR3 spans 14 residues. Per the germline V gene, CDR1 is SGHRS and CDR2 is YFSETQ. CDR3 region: CASRRAGGQYEQYF. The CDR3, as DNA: TGCGCCAGCAGAAGGGCAGGCGGTCAGTACGAGCAGTACTTC. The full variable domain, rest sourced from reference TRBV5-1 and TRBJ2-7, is KAGVTQTPRYLIKTRGQQVTLSCSPISGHRSVSWYQQTPGQGLQFLFEYFSETQRNKGNFPGRFSGRQFSNSRSEMNVSTLELGDSALYLCASRRAGGQYEQYFGPGTRLTVT.

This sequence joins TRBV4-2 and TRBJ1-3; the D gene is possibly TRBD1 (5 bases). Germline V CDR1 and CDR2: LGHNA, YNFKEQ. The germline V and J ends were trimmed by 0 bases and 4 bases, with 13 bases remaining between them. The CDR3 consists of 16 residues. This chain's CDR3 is CASSQEATVTGNTIYF. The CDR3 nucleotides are TGTGCCAGCAGCCAAGAAGCGACAGTGACAGGAAACACCATATATTTT.

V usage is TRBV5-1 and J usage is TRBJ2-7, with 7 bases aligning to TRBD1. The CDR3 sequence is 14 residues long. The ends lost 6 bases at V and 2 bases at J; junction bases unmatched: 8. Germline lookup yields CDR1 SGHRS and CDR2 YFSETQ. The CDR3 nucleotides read TGCGCCAGCACCGCCGGGACAGCGCCCTACGAGCAGTACTTC. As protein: CASTAGTAPYEQYF.

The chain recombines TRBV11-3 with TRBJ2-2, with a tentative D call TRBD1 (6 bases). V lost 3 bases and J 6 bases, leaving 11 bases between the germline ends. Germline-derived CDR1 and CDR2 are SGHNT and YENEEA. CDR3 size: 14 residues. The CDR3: CASSFGQGSGELFF. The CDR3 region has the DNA TGTGCCAGCAGCTTTGGCCAGGGGTCCGGGGAGCTGTTTTTT. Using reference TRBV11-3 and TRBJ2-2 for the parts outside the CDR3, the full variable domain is EAGVVQSPRYKIIEKKQPVAFWCNPISGHNTLYWYLQNLGQGPELLIRYENEEAVDDSQLPKDRFSAERLKGVDSTLKIQPAELGDSAVYLCASSFGQGSGELFFGEGSRLTVL.

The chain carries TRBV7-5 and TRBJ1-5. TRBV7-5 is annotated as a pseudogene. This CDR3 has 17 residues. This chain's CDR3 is CVRSHARPANSNQPQHF. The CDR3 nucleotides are TGTGTCAGAAGCCATGCGAGGCCAGCTAATAGCAATCAGCCCCAGCATTTT.

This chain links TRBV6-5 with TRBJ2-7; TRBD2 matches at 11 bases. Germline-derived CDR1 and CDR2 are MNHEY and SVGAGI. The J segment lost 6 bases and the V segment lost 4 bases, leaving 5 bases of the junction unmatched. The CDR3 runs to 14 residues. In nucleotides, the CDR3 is TGTGCCAGCAGTTCGGGACTAGCGGTAGGCGAGCAGTACTTC. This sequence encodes CASSSGLAVGEQYF.

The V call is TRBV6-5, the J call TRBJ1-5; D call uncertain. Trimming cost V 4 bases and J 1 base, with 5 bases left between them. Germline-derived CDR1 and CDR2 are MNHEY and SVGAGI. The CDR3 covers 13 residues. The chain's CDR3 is CASSLKSNQPQHF. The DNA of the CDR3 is TGTGCCAGCAGTTTAAAGAGCAATCAGCCCCAGCATTTT.

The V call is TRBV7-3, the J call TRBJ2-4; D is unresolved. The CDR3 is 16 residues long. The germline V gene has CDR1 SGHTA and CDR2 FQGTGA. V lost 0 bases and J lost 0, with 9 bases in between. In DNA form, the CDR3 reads TGTGCCAGCAGCTTAACGCGACCGGGAGCCAAAAACATTCAGTACTTC. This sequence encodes CASSLTRPGAKNIQYF. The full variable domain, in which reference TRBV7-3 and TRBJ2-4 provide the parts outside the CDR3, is GAGVSQTPSNKVTEKGKYVELRCDPISGHTALYWYRQSLGQGPEFLIYFQGTGAADDSGLPNDRFFAVRPEGSVSTLKIQRTERGDSAVYLCASSLTRPGAKNIQYFGAGTRLSVL.

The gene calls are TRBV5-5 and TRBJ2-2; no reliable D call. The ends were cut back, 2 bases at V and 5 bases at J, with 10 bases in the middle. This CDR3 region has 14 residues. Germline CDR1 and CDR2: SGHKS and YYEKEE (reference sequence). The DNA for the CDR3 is TGTGCCAGCAGCTTTTATCCAGAAACCGGGGAGCTGTTTTTT. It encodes CASSFYPETGELFF. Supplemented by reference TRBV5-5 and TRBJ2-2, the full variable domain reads DAGVTQSPTHLIKTRGQQVTLRCSPISGHKSVSWYQQVLGQGPQFIFQYYEKEERGRGNFPDRFSARQFPNYSSELNVNALLLGDSALYLCASSFYPETGELFFGEGSRLTVL.

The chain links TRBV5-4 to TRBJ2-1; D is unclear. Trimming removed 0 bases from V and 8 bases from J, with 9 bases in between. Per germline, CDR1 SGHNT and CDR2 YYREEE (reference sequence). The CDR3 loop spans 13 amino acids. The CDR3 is CASSLGNLYEQFF. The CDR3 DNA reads TGTGCCAGCAGCTTGGGGAATCTGTATGAGCAGTTCTTC.